What follows are 32 T cell receptor beta chains derived from one specimen sequenced in a study of T cell clonotyping in hematopoietic cell transplantation. Generated by immunoSEQ multiplex PCR, the TCRdb table keeps only in-frame clones and is missing some. There are under 20,000 clones in the sample; 86% occur only once, and 8.4% lies in the top ten. Time point here: recipient sample about 28 days before transplant, after cytoreduction. The sequences come from peripheral blood mononuclear cells, collected before stem cell transplant. The receptors here all came from a man between 50 and 59 years old with acute myeloid leukemia. Some clones in this sample may be carry-over from other donors' samples.

The CDR3 reads CASSFYGTDQETQYF. In DNA, the CDR3 is TGTGCCAGCAGTTTCTATGGGACAGACCAAGAGACCCAGTACTTC. The chain is built from TRBV27 and TRBJ2-5, with 7 bases aligning to TRBD1. Unmatched junction bases numbered 4, after V lost 3 bases and J lost 0 bases. The CDR3 spans 15 residues. The germline gives CDR1 MNHEY, CDR2 SMNVEV (reference sequence).

In this sample, this clone turned up once. The chain has TRBV7-2 and TRBJ2-7; tentatively, D is TRBD2 (7 bases). This CDR3 has 15 residues. Trimming left V 0 bases short and J 4 bases short, with 13 bases between. CDR1 and CDR2 (germline): SGHTA, FQGNSA. The CDR3 is CASSLAWAGAYEQYF. For the CDR3, the DNA is TGTGCCAGCAGCTTAGCATGGGCGGGGGCTTACGAGCAGTACTTC.

V usage is TRBV5-5 and J usage is TRBJ1-1, with D unresolved. Germline V gene sequence: CDR1 SGHKS, CDR2 YYEKEE (reference sequence). V lost 1 base, J lost 2 bases, and 0 bases lay in between. There are 11 residues in the CDR3. The CDR3 protein is CASSLNTEAFF. As DNA, the CDR3 is TGTGCCAGCAGCTTGAACACTGAAGCTTTCTTT.

The chain is built from TRBV5-1 and TRBJ1-2; D is perhaps TRBD1 (6 bases). Deletions cut 3 bases from V and 4 bases from J, with 19 bases between. This CDR3 contains 16 residues. Looked up from germline, CDR1 is SGHRS and CDR2 is YFSETQ. CDR3 bases: TGCGCCAGCAGCTATTTTGACAGGACACATCGCTATGGCTACACCTTC. Translated, it gives CASSYFDRTHRYGYTF.

This clone occurred once. The chain couples TRBV9 to TRBJ1-6; D remains ambiguous. CDR3 length: 15 amino acids. Trimming removed 3 bases at V and 5 bases at J, with 12 bases between. Germline lookup yields CDR1 SGDLS and CDR2 YYNGEE. The CDR3 region is CASSEGQMDNSPLHF. The CDR3 region has the DNA TGTGCCAGCAGCGAGGGCCAAATGGATAATTCACCCCTCCACTTT.

The V gene is TRBV10-3, the J gene TRBJ2-7; D uncertain. The V end lost 0 bases, the J end lost 7 bases, and 10 bases lay between the germline ends. Germline V gene lookup returns CDR1 ENHRY and CDR2 SYGVKD. CDR3 size: 13 residues. The CDR3 spells CAISESQAREQYF. CDR3 nucleotide sequence: TGTGCCATCAGTGAGTCGCAGGCGAGGGAGCAGTACTTC.

Here the CDR3 DNA reads TGTGCCAGCAGCATCCAGACTGGCGAGCAGTACTTC. Protein sequence: CASSIQTGEQYF. The chain combines TRBV5-4 with TRBJ2-7; D is uncertain. The V end was cut by 4 bases, the J end by 6 bases, with 11 bases between. This CDR3 spans 12 amino acids. The germline CDR1 and CDR2 sequences are SGHNT and YYREEE (reference sequence).

The chain is built from TRBV11-2 and TRBJ2-1, with TRBD2 matching 8 bases. V trimming: 2 bases; J trimming: 6 bases; junction bases outside the gene matches: 6. This CDR3 region has 15 residues. Germline CDR1 SGHAT, CDR2 FQNNGV. DNA for the CDR3: TGTGCCAGCAGCTTATCGGGGGGGCCGTCCAATGAGCAGTTCTTC. Amino acids: CASSLSGGPSNEQFF.

V gene TRBV5-1 combines with J gene TRBJ2-3; D not resolved. V lost 4 bases to trimming and J lost 4 bases, with 13 bases between them. The CDR3 is 14 residues long. Per the germline V gene, CDR1 is SGHRS and CDR2 is YFSETQ. The CDR3 spells CASSRGGLSDTQYF. As DNA, the CDR3 is TGCGCCAGCAGCCGAGGTGGTTTATCAGATACGCAGTATTTT.

This clone showed up just a few times. V and J are TRBV11-2 and TRBJ1-1; TRBD1 aligns across 9 bases. The V gene's germline CDR1 is SGHAT and CDR2 FQNNGV. The V segment lost 3 bases and the J segment 3 bases; nucleotides outside the gene matches: 5. The CDR3 has 15 residues. The CDR3 DNA is TGTGCCAGCAGCTTTACAGGGGGCAGAGACACTGAAGCTTTCTTT. It is translated as CASSFTGGRDTEAFF.

This clone appeared a few times. The chain combines TRBV11-2 with TRBJ2-3; D call uncertain. The CDR3 contains 15 residues. The germline CDR1 and CDR2 sequences are SGHAT and FQNNGV. Trimming took off 5 bases at V and 1 base at J, with 13 bases between the two ends. CDR3 sequence reads: CASSTHGRRTDTQYF. The CDR3 nucleotides are TGTGCCAGCAGCACCCACGGACGACGCACAGATACGCAGTATTTT. Looking up the rest from reference TRBV11-2 and TRBJ2-3 gives the full variable domain: EAGVAQSPRYKIIEKRQSVAFWCNPISGHATLYWYQQILGQGPKLLIQFQNNGVVDDSQLPKDRFSAERLKGVDSTLKIQPAKLEDSAVYLCASSTHGRRTDTQYFGPGTRLTVL.

There are a few counts of this clone. This chain uses TRBV27 with TRBJ1-6; TRBD1 agrees at 7 bases. The ends lost 5 bases at V and 10 bases at J; junction bases unmatched: 8. This CDR3 region has 14 residues. CDR1 is MNHEY and CDR2 is SMNVEV in the germline V gene (reference sequence). DNA of the CDR3: TGTGCCAGCAGTCGATCCGACAGGGACTCACCCCTCCACTTT. This encodes CASSRSDRDSPLHF.

The chain is built from TRBV6-1 and TRBJ2-7; D may be TRBD1 (6 bases). V gave up 2 bases and J gave up 1 base, with 24 bases separating them. Germline CDR1 is MNHNS and CDR2 is SASEGT. The CDR3 length is 19 residues. CDR3 sequence: CASSENLGLDRLVSYEQYF. As DNA, the CDR3 is TGTGCCAGCAGTGAAAACTTGGGGCTAGACAGGCTTGTATCCTACGAGCAGTACTTC.

This chain connects TRBV9 to TRBJ1-2; D is ambiguous. Germline CDR1 SGDLS, CDR2 YYNGEE. This CDR3 has 18 residues. V lost 1 base and J lost 4, with 23 bases in between. CDR3 residues: CASSVNPTGGAQTYGYTF. In nucleotides, the CDR3 is TGTGCCAGCAGCGTAAACCCCACCGGAGGCGCCCAAACCTATGGCTACACCTTC.

This chain uses TRBV5-1 with TRBJ2-1; no clear D gene. V was pared by 0 bases and J by 0 bases, with 10 bases between. This CDR3 is built from 16 residues. Germline CDR1 is SGHRS and CDR2 is YFSETQ. This chain's CDR3 is CASSLGAVSSYNEQFF. CDR3 bases: TGCGCCAGCAGCTTGGGGGCAGTCAGCTCCTACAATGAGCAGTTCTTC.

This clone appeared a single time. This chain connects TRBV6-6 to TRBJ2-7; maybe TRBD2 (6 bases). The V gene lost 0 bases and the J gene lost 3 bases, with 6 bases spanning the gap. The germline V gene encodes CDR1 MNHNY and CDR2 SVGAGI (reference sequence). CDR3 length equals 13 residues. CDR3 protein: CASSYSEGYEQYF. The CDR3 DNA reads as TGTGCCAGCAGTTACTCGGAGGGCTACGAGCAGTACTTC.

This chain uses TRBV19 with TRBJ2-6; no clear D gene. V was pared by 3 bases and J by 4 bases, with 10 bases between. Per germline, CDR1 LNHDA and CDR2 SQIVND (reference sequence). The CDR3 has 15 residues. The CDR3 coding sequence is TGTGCCAGTAGTATCGGAACACCCGGGGCCAACGTCCTGACTTTC. Protein product: CASSIGTPGANVLTF.

The chain is built from TRBV27 and TRBJ2-7; D gene uncertain. The CDR3 loop spans 15 amino acids. Trimming shortened V by 10 bases and J by 1 base, and 20 bases separated the two germline ends. Looked up from germline, CDR1 is MNHEY and CDR2 is SMNVEV (reference sequence). The CDR3 nucleotides are TGTGCCACCGGACCTTTCAGTGAGCGATCCTACGAGCAGTACTTC. Its translation is CATGPFSERSYEQYF.

This chain links TRBV4-3 with TRBJ2-2; TRBD1 is a possible D gene (5 bases). CDR3 length: 18 amino acids. Trimming stripped 2 bases from V and 5 bases from J, with 21 bases between. Per germline, CDR1 LGHNA and CDR2 YSLEER. The CDR3 sequence: CASSQRFRAGPPTGELFF. The CDR3 DNA reads as TGCGCCAGCAGCCAAAGATTCAGGGCCGGGCCACCGACCGGGGAGCTGTTTTTT.

This clone was observed once. This sequence joins TRBV29-1 and TRBJ1-1, with 8 bases that match TRBD1. The junction had 2 bases not matched to a gene; V was cut back by 5 bases and J by 6 bases. The germline V gene encodes CDR1 SQVTM and CDR2 ANQGSEA. The CDR3 is 11 residues long. The CDR3 region has the DNA TGCAGCGTTCGGACAGGGTCTGAAGCTTTCTTT. This encodes CSVRTGSEAFF.

The V and J genes are TRBV5-8 and TRBJ1-6; 8 bases are shared with TRBD1. This CDR3 comprises 15 residues. From germline, CDR1 is SGHTS and CDR2 YDEGEE. V lost 3 bases to trimming and J lost 6 bases; unmatched junction nucleotides: 5. As DNA, the CDR3 is TGTGCCAGCAGCTCCTACAGGGGGGTTAATTCACCCCTCCACTTT. Translating gives CASSSYRGVNSPLHF. Full variable domain (remainder filled in from reference TRBV5-8 and TRBJ1-6): EAGVTQSPTHLIKTRGQQATLRCSPISGHTSVYWYQQALGLGLQFLLWYDEGEERNRGNFPPRFSGRQFPNYSSELNVNALELEDSALYLCASSSYRGVNSPLHFGNGTRLTVT.

The chain recombines TRBV7-8 with TRBJ2-3, with unresolved D. The V gene's germline CDR1 is SGHVS and CDR2 FQNEAQ. Trimming left V 1 base short and J 3 bases short, with 14 bases between. The CDR3 has 16 residues. The DNA of the CDR3 is TGTGCCAGCAGCTTAGTCATGGGGTTGGGGACAGATACGCAGTATTTT. This encodes CASSLVMGLGTDTQYF.

The chain has TRBV29-1 and TRBJ1-3; D might be TRBD1 (6 bases). Germline CDR1 reads SQVTM; CDR2 reads ANQGSEA. This CDR3 region has 11 residues. Trimming pared 5 bases from V and 8 bases from J, leaving 10 bases between. For the CDR3, the DNA is TGCAGCGTTCGGACAGTAGACACCATATATTTT. Amino acids: CSVRTVDTIYF.

This clone has only one observation. The chain is built from TRBV19 and TRBJ2-2; D not certain. Germline V lookup: CDR1 LNHDA, CDR2 SQIVND (reference sequence). Trimming cost V 6 bases and J 2 bases, with 10 bases left between them. The CDR3 sequence is 14 residues long. The CDR3: CASRVPTNTGELFF. The CDR3 coding sequence is TGTGCCAGTAGGGTTCCAACTAACACCGGGGAGCTGTTTTTT.

The gene calls are TRBV4-1 and TRBJ1-1; D unclear. Trimming stripped 2 bases from V and 0 bases from J, with 7 bases between. The CDR3 consists of 14 residues. Germline V gives CDR1 MGHRA, CDR2 YSYEKL. The CDR3 DNA is TGCGCCAGCAGCCAATCGCAGATGAACACTGAAGCTTTCTTT. Translation gives CASSQSQMNTEAFF.

The chain is built from TRBV19 and TRBJ1-5; 8 bases line up with TRBD1. The CDR3 runs 13 residues. V dropped 5 bases and J dropped 11; count of bases not matched to a gene: 8. Germline CDR1 LNHDA, CDR2 SQIVND (reference sequence). CDR3 sequence reads: CASSARQGSAQHF. Here the CDR3 DNA reads TGTGCCAGTAGTGCACGACAGGGGTCAGCCCAGCATTTT.

Concerning this clone itself: This CDR3 is also generated by other DNA sequences in the sample. The gene calls are TRBV5-1 and TRBJ1-1; no reliable D call. The CDR3 is 14 residues long. The ends were cut back, 0 bases at V and 3 bases at J, with 9 bases in the middle. CDR1 and CDR2 from the germline V gene are SGHRS and YFSETQ. In DNA form, the CDR3 reads TGCGCCAGCAGCTTGGGGCGGTCCGACACTGAAGCTTTCTTT. Its protein is CASSLGRSDTEAFF.

The chain uses TRBV7-9 and TRBJ1-5; D remains unclear. CDR3 length: 12 amino acids. Deletions cut 1 base from V and 6 bases from J, with 4 bases between. Per germline, CDR1 SEHNR and CDR2 FQNEAQ (reference sequence). CDR3 coding DNA: TGTGCCAGCAGCTTAGAAGGTCAGCCCCAGCATTTT. Translating gives CASSLEGQPQHF.

This clone was seen only once. The chain is built from TRBV7-6 and TRBJ2-5; TRBD2 aligns across 13 bases. The CDR3 is 17 amino acids. V was pared by 6 bases and J by 3 bases, with 10 bases of the junction left unmatched. Germline V gene sequence: CDR1 SGHVS, CDR2 FNYEAQ. CDR3 nucleotide sequence: TGTGCCAGCAGTCACCGTCGTACTAGCGGGGGGGAAGAGACCCAGTACTTC. This gives the protein CASSHRRTSGGEETQYF.

On this clone: At one end the junction does not follow the germline gene, possibly because of a read error. The chain recombines TRBV28 with TRBJ1-5; TRBD1 agrees at 8 bases. The CDR3 has 18 residues. Per germline, CDR1 MDHEN and CDR2 SYDVKM. CDR3: CASRFEGQENDRNQPQHF. The CDR3 DNA reads TGTGCCAGCCGTTTCGAGGGACAGGAGAACGACCGCAATCAGCCCCAGCATTTT.

This chain links TRBV9 with TRBJ1-1, with TRBD1 as a possible D gene (6 bases). Germline V gives CDR1 SGDLS, CDR2 YYNGEE. The ends were cut back, 3 bases at V and 8 bases at J, with 29 bases in the middle. The CDR3 extends over 18 amino acids. CDR3 residues: CASSGGNILGGRTGEAFF. The CDR3 DNA reads as TGTGCCAGCAGCGGCGGCAATATCTTGGGCGGGAGAACAGGGGAAGCTTTCTTT.

The chain links TRBV5-6 to TRBJ1-1; D remains unclear. The V end lost 3 bases, the J end lost 7 bases, and 10 bases lay between the germline ends. CDR1 SGHDT and CDR2 YYEEEE come from the germline V gene. The CDR3 extends over 12 amino acids. CDR3 in DNA: TGTGCCAGCAGCTCGAGACACCTTGAAGCTTTCTTT. Protein sequence: CASSSRHLEAFF.